These 22 T cell receptor beta chains were all obtained from the same sample, sequenced in a study of read filtering for tumor transcriptome and immune sequencing. The library was built from about 400 ng RNA with molecular barcoded adaptors for alpha/delta and beta/gamma chains. One entry per CDR3 protein, called by TCRdb with MiXCR from the reads. The sample lists about 46,000 distinct CDR3 sequences, roughly 20% occurring once. The sequenced sample consisted of a population of CD138-negative cells sorted from bone marrow. All receptors come from a donor at least 40 years old with multiple myeloma.

This clonotype was counted ten times or more. This chain connects TRBV6-1 to TRBJ2-2; D might be TRBD1 (6 bases). CDR3 length: 13 amino acids. Germline V gene data show CDR1 as MNHNS and CDR2 as SASEGT. Between the trimmed V and J ends, which lost 5 bases and 6 bases, there was a span of 10 bases. For the CDR3, the DNA is TGTGCCAGCAGTCAACAGGGTCCCGGGGAGCTGTTTTTT. Residues: CASSQQGPGELFF.

At least ten counts were recorded for this clonotype. The chain recombines TRBV28 with TRBJ2-2; no clear D. The CDR3 sequence is 15 residues long. Germline values: CDR1 MDHEN, CDR2 SYDVKM. V dropped 2 bases and J dropped 1 base, with 8 bases sitting between them. CDR3 residues: CASSLASENTGELFF. CDR3 DNA sequence: TGTGCCAGCAGTTTAGCCAGCGAGAACACCGGGGAGCTGTTTTTT. The variable domain in full, completed from reference TRBV28 and TRBJ2-2, reads DVKVTQSSRYLVKRTGEKVFLECVQDMDHENMFWYRQDPGLGLRLIYFSYDVKMKEKGDIPEGYSVSREKKERFSLILESASTNQTSMYLCASSLASENTGELFFGEGSRLTVL.

This clonotype has a handful of counts. This sequence joins TRBV5-6 and TRBJ1-1; no clear D gene. Trimming took off 7 bases at V and 1 base at J, with 11 bases between the two ends. The germline V gene has CDR1 SGHDT and CDR2 YYEEEE. The CDR3 has 13 amino acids. The CDR3 protein is CASGVGGNTEAFF. CDR3 coding DNA: TGTGCCAGCGGGGTGGGCGGGAACACTGAAGCTTTCTTT.

This clonotype was picked up many times. This sequence joins TRBV11-2 and TRBJ1-1; 7 bases line up with TRBD1. V was clipped by 5 bases and J by 11 bases; unmatched bases: 11. Per the germline V gene, CDR1 is SGHAT and CDR2 is FQNNGV. The CDR3 runs to 13 residues. For the CDR3, the DNA is TGTGCCAGCAGCCTGCCACAGGGGTTTGAGGCTTTCTTT. It specifies CASSLPQGFEAFF. Based on the CDR3 plus reference TRBV11-2 and TRBJ1-1, the full variable domain is EAGVAQSPRYKIIEKRQSVAFWCNPISGHATLYWYQQILGQGPKLLIQFQNNGVVDDSQLPKDRFSAERLKGVDSTLKIQPAKLEDSAVYLCASSLPQGFEAFFGQGTRLTVV.

The V gene is TRBV28, the J gene TRBJ2-7; 7 nucleotides agree with TRBD1. CDR3 size: 14 residues. Per the germline V gene, CDR1 is MDHEN and CDR2 is SYDVKM. The ends lost 6 bases at V and 5 bases at J; junction bases unmatched: 10. CDR3 sequence: CASRLPGGLDEQYF. For the CDR3, the DNA is TGTGCCAGCAGACTACCAGGGGGTCTCGACGAGCAGTACTTC.

Only a few counts were recorded for this clonotype. This sequence joins TRBV10-3 and TRBJ2-2; unclear D gene. The CDR3 has 17 amino acids. Germline V gene data show CDR1 as ENHRY and CDR2 as SYGVKD. Trimming removed 2 bases at V and 2 bases at J, with 15 bases between. Here the CDR3 reads CAISEQMLGPNTGELFF. For the CDR3, the DNA is TGTGCCATCAGTGAGCAAATGTTGGGCCCCAACACCGGGGAGCTGTTTTTT.

J is TRBJ2-7 and V is TRBV27; D gene uncertain. V lost 3 bases to trimming and J lost 1 base, with 10 bases between them. The CDR3 spans 14 residues. Germline CDR1 MNHEY, CDR2 SMNVEV (reference sequence). The CDR3 nucleotides are TGTGCCAGCAGTTTTGATCTGGGGTCCTACGAGCAGTACTTC. This encodes CASSFDLGSYEQYF.

This chain joins TRBV9 and TRBJ2-5, with TRBD2 matching 11 bases. The CDR3 extends over 14 amino acids. V shed 3 bases and J 5 bases; nucleotides not matched to a gene: 3. Germline V gene data show CDR1 as SGDLS and CDR2 as YYNGEE. CDR3 region: CASSAGLAEETQYF. The CDR3 nucleotides read TGTGCCAGCAGCGCGGGACTAGCGGAGGAGACCCAGTACTTC.

There are many counts of this clonotype. The junction differs from germline at one of its ends, possibly a read error. V and J are TRBV12-3 or TRBV12-4 and TRBJ2-1, with 11 bases fitting TRBD2. The CDR3 consists of 14 residues. The CDR3 DNA sequence: TGTGCCAGCAGTAATGCCGGGACTAGCGGTCCAGTGATCTTC. Translating it yields CASSNAGTSGPVIF.

This clonotype was counted ten times or more. The J gene is TRBJ2-6, the V gene TRBV12-3 or TRBV12-4; D could derive from TRBD1 or TRBD2 (6 bases each). The V end was cut by 8 bases, the J end by 2 bases, with 10 bases between. CDR3 length: 14 residues. The CDR3 region has the DNA TGTGCCAGCCTAAGGGGGGCTGGGGCCAACGTCCTGACTTTC. Its translation: CASLRGAGANVLTF.

This clonotype was counted between two and nine times. The CDR3 coding sequence is TGCGCCAGCAGCTTGGCCCCGGGGAACACTGAAGCTTTCTTT. It codes for CASSLAPGNTEAFF. The J gene is TRBJ1-1, the V gene TRBV5-1; D remains unclear. Trimming cost V 0 bases and J 1 base, with 7 bases left between them. Per the germline V gene, CDR1 is SGHRS and CDR2 is YFSETQ. The CDR3 is made up of 14 amino acids.

In this sample, this clonotype turned up many times. The CDR3: CASSSRGGGNTGELFF. The CDR3 DNA reads as TGTGCCAGCAGTTCCCGTGGCGGAGGGAACACCGGGGAGCTGTTTTTT. This chain uses TRBV12-3 or TRBV12-4 with TRBJ2-2, with D perhaps matching TRBD2 (5 bases). The CDR3 covers 16 residues. Deletions cut 4 bases from V and 1 base from J, with 13 bases between.

This clonotype counts as medium-sized. V is TRBV6-2 or TRBV6-3 and J is TRBJ2-7; the D gene is possibly TRBD1 (6 bases). The germline CDR1 and CDR2 sequences are MNHEY and SVGEGT. The CDR3 contains 12 residues. V dropped 2 bases and J dropped 6 bases, with 8 bases sitting between them. CDR3 residues: CASSYGGSEQYF. CDR3 nucleotides: TGTGCCAGCAGTTACGGGGGCTCCGAGCAGTACTTC.

This clonotype came up a few times. This may arise from a read error, as a much more abundant clone is one base away. The chain uses TRBV20-1 and TRBJ2-1; TRBD1 or TRBD2 may be the D gene (5 bases each). The CDR3 has 12 amino acids. Germline CDR1 reads DFQATT; CDR2 reads SNEGSKA (reference sequence). V was shortened by 4 bases and J by 12 bases, with 16 bases between the two germline ends. For the CDR3, the DNA is TGCAGTGCTACACGGTTGGGGGTTGTGCAGTTCTTC. This encodes CSATRLGVVQFF.

The J gene is TRBJ1-5, the V gene TRBV14, with D tentatively TRBD1 (5 bases). Deletions cut 1 base from V and 9 bases from J, with 10 bases between. Germline CDR1 and CDR2: SGHDN and FVKESK. The CDR3 covers 13 residues. In DNA form, the CDR3 reads TGTGCCAGCAGCCAAGCCCCCGGGGGGCCCCAGCATTTT. Translated, it gives CASSQAPGGPQHF.

This clonotype was found many times. CDR3 bases: TGTGCCAGCAGCGCAGGAGGTGCCCAGTACTTC. This translates into CASSAGGAQYF. The chain links TRBV11-2 to TRBJ2-5; D may be TRBD2 (5 bases). Trimming removed 5 bases from V and 9 bases from J, with 10 bases in between. Per the germline V gene, CDR1 is SGHAT and CDR2 is FQNNGV. There are 11 residues in the CDR3.

This clonotype was counted between two and nine times. Being one base from a much bigger clone, this may be a read error. The V gene is TRBV7-3, the J gene TRBJ2-3; D is uncertain. Germline V lookup: CDR1 SGHTA, CDR2 FQGTGA. There are 14 residues in the CDR3. CDR3 region: CASSLVSGTDTQFF. DNA of the CDR3: TGTGCCAGCAGCTTAGTGTCAGGCACAGATACGCAGTTTTTT.

This clonotype was recorded once. A much larger clonotype is one base distant, so this may be a read error. This chain connects TRBV20-1 to TRBJ2-3, with TRBD2 matching over 9 bases. CDR3 size: 14 residues. CDR1 and CDR2 from the germline V gene are DFQATT and SNEGSKA (reference sequence). CDR3 coding DNA: TGCAGTGTCCGACTAGCGGCTAGCACAGATACGCAGTTTTTT. This encodes CSVRLAASTDTQFF.

The rearrangement links TRBV7-9 to TRBJ2-3; 7 bases agree with TRBD1. V shed 0 bases and J 1 base; nucleotides not matched to a gene: 1. This CDR3 comprises 15 residues. CDR1 and CDR2 from the germline V gene are SEHNR and FQNEAQ (reference sequence). The CDR3: CASSLAGGRTDTQYF. CDR3 DNA: TGTGCCAGCAGCTTAGCAGGGGGCCGCACAGATACGCAGTATTTT.

Of note for this clonotype: A much larger clonotype is one base distant, so this may be a read error. The J gene is TRBJ2-7, the V gene TRBV28; possibly TRBD1 for D (6 bases). V lost 5 bases, J lost 4 bases, and 15 bases lay in between. This CDR3 contains 14 residues. The V gene's germline CDR1 is MDHEN and CDR2 SYDVKM. In nucleotides, the CDR3 is TGTGCCAGCAGTCCGGGACACGCACGATACGAGCAGTACTTC. It encodes CASSPGHARYEQYF.

This clonotype was observed many times. The chain couples TRBV7-6 to TRBJ1-4, with a tentative D call TRBD1 (6 bases). The J call is uncertain, as TRBJ2-3 better fits the DNA end. The CDR3 extends over 11 amino acids. Germline V gene data show CDR1 as SGHVS and CDR2 as FNYEAQ. The CDR3 spells CASSGGATQYF. In nucleotides, the CDR3 is TGTGCCAGCAGCGGGGGCGCTACGCAGTATTTT.

This clonotype was seen at least ten times. The J gene is TRBJ1-5, the V gene TRBV9; no firm D call. Trimming left V 0 bases short and J 3 bases short, with 10 bases between. The CDR3 covers 15 residues. The germline V gene has CDR1 SGDLS and CDR2 YYNGEE. The CDR3 region is CASSVGGGVNQPQHF. CDR3 sequence (DNA): TGTGCCAGCAGCGTAGGCGGCGGGGTCAATCAGCCCCAGCATTTT.